This TCR beta chain was captured in a study of PD-1 blockade in classical Hodgkin lymphoma. Across the whole study: Patients were dosed intravenously with nivolumab at 3 mg/kg every 2 weeks. Study findings and constraints: With CD4+ cells, TCR diversity rose significantly by C4D1, but not with CD8+ cells. In newly diagnosed patients, baseline TCR diversity was reportedly below that of healthy donors. Newly diagnosed and completely responding patients shared comparable baseline diversity.

About this clone itself: Antigen specificity is unknown.

Here immunoSEQ multiplex PCR was the method, and the copy in TCRdb shows in-frame clones only, minus some. This sample has about 15,000 clones, with around 80% found just once. Per the germline V gene, CDR1 is SGHVS and CDR2 is FQNEAQ. V was pared by 8 bases and J by 4 bases, with 16 bases between. CDR3 length equals 14 residues. Relapse after autologous stem cell transplantation occurred in every patient, and brentuximab vedotin exposure varied. Here the sequenced sample was peripheral blood mononuclear cells (PBMCs), taken before the second cycle of nivolumab. This TCR came from a human donor with classical Hodgkin lymphoma. The chain links TRBV7-8 to TRBJ2-3; D may match TRBD1 or TRBD2 (5 bases each). The CDR3 DNA is TGTGCCAGCGACGGGGCCGTGCCGTCAGATACGCAGTATTTT. As protein: CASDGAVPSDTQYF.